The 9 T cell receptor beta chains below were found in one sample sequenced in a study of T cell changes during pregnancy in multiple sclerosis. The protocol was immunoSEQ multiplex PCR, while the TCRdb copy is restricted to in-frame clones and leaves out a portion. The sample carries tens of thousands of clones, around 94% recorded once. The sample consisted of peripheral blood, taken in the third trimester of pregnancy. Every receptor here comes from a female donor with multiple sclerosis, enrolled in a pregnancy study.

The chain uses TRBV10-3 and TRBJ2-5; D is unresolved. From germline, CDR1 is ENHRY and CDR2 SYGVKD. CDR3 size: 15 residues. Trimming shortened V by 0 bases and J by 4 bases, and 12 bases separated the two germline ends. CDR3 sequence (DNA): TGTGCCATCAGTGAGTCGTCCACAGCTATAGAGACCCAGTACTTC. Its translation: CAISESSTAIETQYF.

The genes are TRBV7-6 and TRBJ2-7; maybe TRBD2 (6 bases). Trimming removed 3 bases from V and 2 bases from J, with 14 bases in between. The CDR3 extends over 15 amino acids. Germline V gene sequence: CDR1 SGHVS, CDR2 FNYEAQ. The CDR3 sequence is CASSLGSGGTYEQYF. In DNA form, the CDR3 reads TGTGCCAGCAGCTTGGGGTCGGGCGGGACCTACGAGCAGTACTTC.

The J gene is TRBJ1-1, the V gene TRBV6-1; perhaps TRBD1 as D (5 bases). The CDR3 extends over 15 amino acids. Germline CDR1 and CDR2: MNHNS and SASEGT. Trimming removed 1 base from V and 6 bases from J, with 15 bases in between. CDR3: CASSEVQGAPPEAFF. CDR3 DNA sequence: TGTGCCAGCAGTGAAGTCCAAGGGGCCCCCCCTGAAGCTTTCTTT.

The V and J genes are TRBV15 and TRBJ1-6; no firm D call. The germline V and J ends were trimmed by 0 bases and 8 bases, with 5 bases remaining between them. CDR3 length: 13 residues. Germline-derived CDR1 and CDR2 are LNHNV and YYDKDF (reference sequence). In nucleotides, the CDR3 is TGTGCCACCAGCAGAGAACATGATTCACCCCTCCACTTT. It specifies CATSREHDSPLHF.

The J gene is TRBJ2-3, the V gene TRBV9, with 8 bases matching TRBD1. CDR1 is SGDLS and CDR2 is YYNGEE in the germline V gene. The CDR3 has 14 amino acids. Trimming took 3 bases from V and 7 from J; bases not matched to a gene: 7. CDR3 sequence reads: CASSAGGTAYTQYF. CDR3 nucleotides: TGTGCCAGCAGCGCAGGGGGCACTGCCTATACGCAGTATTTT.

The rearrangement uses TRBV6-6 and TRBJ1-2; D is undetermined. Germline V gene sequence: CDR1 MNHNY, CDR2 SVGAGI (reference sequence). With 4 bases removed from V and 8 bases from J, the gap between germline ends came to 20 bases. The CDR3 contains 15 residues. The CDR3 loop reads CASSSPGSTGWGYTF. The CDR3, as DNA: TGTGCCAGCAGTTCCCCCGGGTCAACCGGCTGGGGCTACACCTTC.

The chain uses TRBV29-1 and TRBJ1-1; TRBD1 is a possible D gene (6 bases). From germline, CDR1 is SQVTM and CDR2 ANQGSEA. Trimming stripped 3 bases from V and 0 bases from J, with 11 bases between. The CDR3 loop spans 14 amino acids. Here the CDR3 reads CSVDTQGLNTEAFF. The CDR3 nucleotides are TGCAGCGTTGATACTCAGGGGTTGAACACTGAAGCTTTCTTT.

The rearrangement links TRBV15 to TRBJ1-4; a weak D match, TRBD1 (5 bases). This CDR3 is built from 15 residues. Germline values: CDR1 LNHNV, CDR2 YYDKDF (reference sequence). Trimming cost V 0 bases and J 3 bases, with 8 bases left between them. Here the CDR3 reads CATSRDGGANEKLFF. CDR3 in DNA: TGTGCCACCAGCAGAGATGGGGGGGCTAATGAAAAACTGTTTTTT. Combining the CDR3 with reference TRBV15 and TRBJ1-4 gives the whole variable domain DAMVIQNPRYQVTQFGKPVTLSCSQTLNHNVMYWYQQKSSQAPKLLFHYYDKDFNNEADTPDNFQSRRPNTSFCFLDIRSPGLGDTAMYLCATSRDGGANEKLFFGSGTQLSVL.

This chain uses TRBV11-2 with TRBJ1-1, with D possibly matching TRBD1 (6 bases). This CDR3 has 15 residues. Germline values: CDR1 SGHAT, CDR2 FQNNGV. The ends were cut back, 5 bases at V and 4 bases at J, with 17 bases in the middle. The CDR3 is CASSPRGPLATEAFF. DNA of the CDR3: TGTGCCAGCAGCCCCAGGGGCCCTTTGGCCACTGAAGCTTTCTTT.